This T cell receptor (beta chain) is drawn from a study of cytomegalovirus exposure and HLA in healthy donors. General study results and limits: One variant, a missense change in DCLRE1C, was linked in a later analysis to TCR beta V- and J-gene trimming. The classifier reportedly diagnosed cytomegalovirus status with high sensitivity and specificity.

There are 14 residues in the CDR3. Germline loops: CDR1 SEHNR, CDR2 FQNEAQ (reference sequence). V lost 1 base, J lost 4 bases, and 0 bases stayed unmatched. Both 60 Vbeta primers and 13 Jbeta primers went into the PCR. Measured with immunoSEQ multiplex PCR; TCRdb has only the in-frame clones, and not every one. The sample gives around 200,000 clones, approximately 78% of which show up once; roughly 0.8% is in the top ten. A note on this clone: Its antigen remains unknown.

Specimen: PBMCs. This chain joins TRBV7-9 and TRBJ2-5, with TRBD1 matching over 10 bases. The clonotype originates from a woman under 30 in good health and CMV-seronegative. CDR3 DNA: TGTGCCAGCAGCTTAGGGACAGGGGGAGAGACCCAGTACTTC. It specifies CASSLGTGGETQYF.